This note documents a single TCR beta chain sequence. This sample was taken from a study of control samples from healthy donors and cancer patients. Repertoires were generated with immunoSEQ multiplex PCR, while TCRdb's copy carries only in-frame clones and drops some. Found here are 150,000 to 200,000 clones, around 90% of them singletons; the top ten hold over 1.5%. CDR3 length: 13 residues. The V and J ends lost 3 bases and 8 bases respectively, with 16 bases between them. CDR1 and CDR2 (germline): GTSNPN, SVGIG (reference sequence). The gene calls are TRBV30 and TRBJ1-1; no definite D call. The sample comprised blood. The source of this sequence is a man younger than 35 in good health. The DNA of the CDR3 is TGTGCCTGGAGGCAAGGGCAGTCAACCGAAGCTTTCTTT. Protein sequence: CAWRQGQSTEAFF.